The source of this TCR beta chain is a study of cytomegalovirus exposure and HLA in healthy donors. Background on the study: Some 85 million unique TCRs, all from HLA-typed donors, were included in an early release of the data. Study results and caveats: In a later analysis, the majority of CMV-associated beta chains seemingly showed HLA restriction.

The CDR3 totals 19 residues. Trimming at V came to 2 bases and at J to 7 bases, leaving 14 bases not matched to a gene. CDR1 and CDR2 (germline): MNHEY, SMNVEV (reference sequence). This PCR relied on a set of 60 Vbeta primers and 13 Jbeta primers. Produced via immunoSEQ multiplex PCR; TCRdb's table is partial and in-frame only. Here the sample spans 150,000 to 250,000 clones, 79% being singletons. For this clone: Its antigen is not identified.

This chain uses TRBV27 with TRBJ2-1; TRBD2 agrees at 13 bases. This TCR came from a girl aged 10 to 17 in good health and CMV-seropositive. The sample comprised PBMCs. The CDR3 region is CASSLPGLAGLTSLNEQFF. CDR3 coding DNA: TGTGCCAGCAGTTTACCGGGACTAGCGGGGTTGACCTCTCTAAATGAGCAGTTCTTC.